Listed here are 29 T cell receptor beta chains from one sample, sequenced in a study of control samples from healthy donors and cancer patients. The protocol was immunoSEQ multiplex PCR, while the TCRdb copy is restricted to in-frame clones and leaves out a portion. The sample has about 150,000 clones, over 85% seen once. Sequencing was carried out using blood. The receptor set was obtained from a man in his forties or fifties in good health.

The chain is built from TRBV11-2 and TRBJ1-1; D unresolved. Trimming pared 4 bases from V and 4 bases from J, leaving 10 bases between. Germline assignment: CDR1 SGHAT and CDR2 FQNNGV. CDR3 length equals 13 residues. The CDR3 DNA is TGTGCCAGCAGCTATGACCTTAGCACTGAAGCTTTCTTT. This codes for CASSYDLSTEAFF.

V usage is TRBV2 and J usage is TRBJ2-2; D perhaps matches TRBD1 (5 bases). Germline CDR1 and CDR2: SNHLY and FYNNEI. CDR3 length: 15 residues. V was trimmed by 7 bases and J by 6 bases, leaving 18 bases between them. The CDR3 reads CASIQGRGTAGELFF. The CDR3 DNA follows: TGTGCCAGCATCCAGGGTAGAGGAACTGCCGGGGAGCTGTTTTTT. Full variable domain (outside the CDR3, taken from reference TRBV2 and TRBJ2-2): EPEVTQTPSHQVTQMGQEVILRCVPISNHLYFYWYRQILGQKVEFLVSFYNNEISEKSEIFDDQFSVERPDGSNFTLKIRSTKLEDSAMYFCASIQGRGTAGELFFGEGSRLTVL.

CDR3 bases: TGTGCCAGTAGTGCACAGGGGTTAACAGATACGCAGTATTTT. Translated: CASSAQGLTDTQYF. The rearrangement joins TRBV19 to TRBJ2-3; 7 bases agree with TRBD1. Germline V gene lookup returns CDR1 LNHDA and CDR2 SQIVND (reference sequence). This CDR3 contains 14 residues. J was trimmed by 3 bases and V by 5 bases; bases with no gene match: 5. Based on the CDR3 plus reference TRBV19 and TRBJ2-3, the full variable domain is DGGITQSPKYLFRKEGQNVTLSCEQNLNHDAMYWYRQDPGQGLRLIYYSQIVNDFQKGDIAEGYSVSREKKESFPLTVTSAQKNPTAFYLCASSAQGLTDTQYFGPGTRLTVL.

The chain couples TRBV13 to TRBJ1-5; no clear D gene. V lost 0 bases, J lost 7 bases, and 16 bases lay in between. CDR1 and CDR2 (germline): PRHDT, FYEKMQ (reference sequence). The CDR3 loop spans 16 amino acids. The CDR3 bases are TGTGCCAGCAGCTTAGGAGGACGGGGATCGGGGCAGCCCCAGCATTTT. This translates into CASSLGGRGSGQPQHF.

This clone was counted a single time. V usage is TRBV6-2 or TRBV6-3 and J usage is TRBJ1-2; the match to TRBD1 covers 7 bases. This CDR3 spans 15 amino acids. Germline V gene sequence: CDR1 MNHEY, CDR2 SVGEGT. V lost 4 bases, J lost 3 bases, and 8 bases stayed unmatched. This chain's CDR3 is CASSSPDRAYYGYTF. The CDR3 nucleotides read TGTGCCAGCAGTTCCCCCGACAGGGCCTACTATGGCTACACCTTC.

The rearrangement joins TRBV18 to TRBJ1-1, with no clear D. In germline, CDR1 is KGHSH, CDR2 LQKENI. V dropped 0 bases and J dropped 4 bases, with 9 bases sitting between them. The CDR3 is 14 amino acids. Here the CDR3 DNA reads TGTGCCAGCTCACCACCAGTCTTGGGCACTGAAGCTTTCTTT. Translated, it gives CASSPPVLGTEAFF.

The gene calls are TRBV9 and TRBJ1-6, with D unclear. V lost 0 bases, J lost 3 bases, and 13 bases lay in between. The germline CDR1 and CDR2 sequences are SGDLS and YYNGEE. This CDR3 contains 17 residues. The CDR3 sequence: CASSVARTADYNSPLHF. The CDR3 nucleotides read TGTGCCAGCAGCGTAGCTCGCACAGCAGACTATAATTCACCCCTCCACTTT.

This chain links TRBV9 with TRBJ2-3; tentatively, D is TRBD1 or TRBD2 (5 bases each). V was clipped by 4 bases and J by 5 bases, with 14 bases between them. This CDR3 region has 14 residues. Germline CDR1 SGDLS, CDR2 YYNGEE. This CDR3 reads CASSYKPGRDTQYF. The CDR3 nucleotides read TGTGCCAGCAGCTATAAACCGGGGCGAGATACGCAGTATTTT.

The chain has TRBV25-1 and TRBJ2-7, with D perhaps given as TRBD1 or TRBD2 (5 bases each). The ends were cut back, 6 bases at V and 2 bases at J, with 11 bases in the middle. The CDR3 spans 13 residues. CDR1 and CDR2 (germline): MGHDK, SYGVNS. The CDR3 protein is CASRGTATYEQYF. CDR3 nucleotides: TGTGCCAGCAGGGGGACGGCAACCTACGAGCAGTACTTC.

This sequence joins TRBV5-1 and TRBJ1-2; possibly TRBD1 for D (6 bases). This CDR3 region has 12 residues. Per the germline V gene, CDR1 is SGHRS and CDR2 is YFSETQ. Between the trimmed V and J ends, which lost 2 bases and 14 bases, there was a span of 16 bases. CDR3 bases: TGCGCCAGCAGCTTACAGGGTGTAACGTTAACCTTC. Translating it yields CASSLQGVTLTF.

This clone has just a few counts. The CDR3 region has the DNA TGTGCCAGCAGCTCGGCGGGGGGATTCGGAGAGACCCAGTACTTC. Translation gives CASSSAGGFGETQYF. The chain links TRBV5-6 to TRBJ2-5; TRBD2 aligns across 8 bases. Germline CDR1 is SGHDT and CDR2 is YYEEEE. The CDR3 is 15 residues long. The ends lost 3 bases at V and 4 bases at J; junction bases unmatched: 8.

This clone was recorded only once. The rearrangement uses TRBV19 and TRBJ1-4, with D possibly matching TRBD1 (5 bases). Germline assignment: CDR1 LNHDA and CDR2 SQIVND (reference sequence). This CDR3 is 15 amino acids long. With 3 bases removed from V and 6 bases from J, the gap between germline ends came to 14 bases. The CDR3 DNA reads as TGTGCCAGTAGTATCGGGACGCTCGGCGATGAAAAACTGTTTTTT. Translation gives CASSIGTLGDEKLFF. Using reference TRBV19 and TRBJ1-4 for the parts outside the CDR3, the full variable domain is DGGITQSPKYLFRKEGQNVTLSCEQNLNHDAMYWYRQDPGQGLRLIYYSQIVNDFQKGDIAEGYSVSREKKESFPLTVTSAQKNPTAFYLCASSIGTLGDEKLFFGSGTQLSVL.

The V gene is TRBV7-3, the J gene TRBJ2-2, with a weak D call TRBD1 (5 bases). Looked up from germline, CDR1 is SGHTA and CDR2 is FQGTGA. The V end was cut by 5 bases, the J end by 6 bases, with 16 bases between. The CDR3 has 15 amino acids. The CDR3 sequence: CASSPDRRGAGELFF. CDR3 DNA: TGTGCCAGCAGCCCCGACCGAAGGGGCGCCGGGGAGCTGTTTTTT.

The chain couples TRBV7-2 to TRBJ1-1, with TRBD1 identical over 10 bases. Trimming removed 3 bases from V and 2 bases from J; junction bases left unmatched: 3. From germline, CDR1 is SGHTA and CDR2 FQGNSA. This CDR3 has 15 amino acids. CDR3 in amino acids: CASSFGQGVNTEAFF. CDR3 nucleotide sequence: TGTGCCAGCAGCTTTGGACAGGGGGTTAACACTGAAGCTTTCTTT.

V usage is TRBV11-3 and J usage is TRBJ1-1; possibly TRBD1 for D (5 bases). The CDR3 is 14 residues long. Germline lookup yields CDR1 SGHNT and CDR2 YENEEA. Trimming took 2 bases from V and 3 from J, leaving 10 bases between them. The CDR3 loop reads CASSLFRGHTEAFF. CDR3 nucleotides: TGTGCCAGCAGCTTATTTAGGGGCCACACTGAAGCTTTCTTT. Combining the CDR3 with reference TRBV11-3 and TRBJ1-1 gives the whole variable domain EAGVVQSPRYKIIEKKQPVAFWCNPISGHNTLYWYLQNLGQGPELLIRYENEEAVDDSQLPKDRFSAERLKGVDSTLKIQPAELGDSAVYLCASSLFRGHTEAFFGQGTRLTVV.

This chain joins TRBV2 and TRBJ2-4, with 7 bases that match TRBD1. The CDR3 has 13 residues. Germline CDR1 SNHLY, CDR2 FYNNEI. Trimming at V came to 11 bases and at J to 3 bases, leaving 7 bases not matched to a gene. The DNA of the CDR3 is TGTGCCGACAGGGAGTGGGGCAAAAACATTCAGTACTTC. The encoded protein is CADREWGKNIQYF.

As concerns this clone: Other DNA sequences in this specimen translate into the identical CDR3. The V gene is TRBV18, the J gene TRBJ1-2; tentative D call: TRBD1 (6 bases). The CDR3 totals 13 residues. V lost 3 bases and J lost 3, with 8 bases in between. Germline-derived CDR1 and CDR2 are KGHSH and LQKENI. This chain's CDR3 is CASSPGGDYGYTF. In DNA, the CDR3 is TGTGCCAGCTCACCGGGGGGCGACTATGGCTACACCTTC.

The V gene is TRBV24-1, the J gene TRBJ1-6; D gene ambiguous. Looked up from germline, CDR1 is KGHDR and CDR2 is SFDVKD. Trimming removed 5 bases from V and 6 bases from J, with 7 bases in between. This CDR3 is 13 amino acids long. The CDR3 reads CATSAEFNSPLHF. The DNA for the CDR3 is TGTGCCACCAGTGCGGAATTTAATTCACCCCTCCACTTT.

The rearrangement links TRBV5-1 to TRBJ2-5, with unresolved D. This CDR3 region has 15 residues. The germline V gene has CDR1 SGHRS and CDR2 YFSETQ. V lost 4 bases and J 2 bases, leaving 15 bases between the germline ends. CDR3 nucleotide sequence: TGCGCCAGCAGCCTTACCGGACCCGCGCAAGAGACCCAGTACTTC. Translated: CASSLTGPAQETQYF.

The gene calls are TRBV13 and TRBJ1-3; 9 nucleotides match TRBD1. With 2 bases clipped from V and 3 bases from J, the junction kept 5 bases outside the gene matches. CDR1 and CDR2 (germline): PRHDT, FYEKMQ (reference sequence). This CDR3 region has 16 residues. The CDR3 nucleotides read TGTGCCAGCAGCTTAAGTGGACAGGGGAATGGAAACACCATATATTTT. Its protein product is CASSLSGQGNGNTIYF. Complete variable domain (other parts from reference TRBV13 and TRBJ1-3): AAGVIQSPRHLIKEKRETATLKCYPIPRHDTVYWYQQGPGQDPQFLISFYEKMQSDKGSIPDRFSAQQFSDYHSELNMSSLELGDSALYFCASSLSGQGNGNTIYFGEGSWLTVV.

The genes are TRBV29-1 and TRBJ1-1; D gene ambiguous. The CDR3 length is 12 residues. V shed 7 bases and J shed 10 bases, with 19 bases lying between them. CDR1 SQVTM and CDR2 ANQGSEA come from the germline V gene. The CDR3 spells CSAPGPDLGAFF. CDR3 nucleotides: TGCAGCGCCCCCGGTCCGGACCTTGGAGCTTTCTTT. The entire variable domain, with the rest obtained from reference TRBV29-1 and TRBJ1-1, is as follows: SAVISQKPSRDICQRGTSLTIQCQVDSQVTMMFWYRQQPGQSLTLIATANQGSEATYESGFVIDKFPISRPNLTFSTLTVSNMSPEDSSIYLCSAPGPDLGAFFGQGTRLTVV.

The chain couples TRBV7-9 to TRBJ1-4; a weak D match, TRBD1 (6 bases). The CDR3 loop spans 15 amino acids. Between the trimmed V and J ends, which lost 1 base and 7 bases, there was a span of 13 bases. Germline CDR1 reads SEHNR; CDR2 reads FQNEAQ (reference sequence). CDR3 in amino acids: CASSLGQARGEKLFF. The CDR3 bases are TGTGCCAGCAGCTTAGGACAGGCCAGAGGTGAAAAACTGTTTTTT.

The chain has TRBV28 and TRBJ1-2, with a tentative D call TRBD1 (6 bases). Trimming cost V 6 bases and J 1 base, with 6 bases left between them. This CDR3 region has 12 residues. Germline CDR1 MDHEN, CDR2 SYDVKM. The CDR3 region has the DNA TGTGCCAGCAGGGACAGTAACTATGGCTACACCTTC. This translates into CASRDSNYGYTF.

The chain combines TRBV2 with TRBJ1-1; D ambiguous. Germline CDR1 is SNHLY and CDR2 is FYNNEI. There are 12 residues in the CDR3. V gave up 6 bases and J gave up 5 bases, with 10 bases separating them. The CDR3 sequence is CASRGSGTEAFF. CDR3 coding DNA: TGTGCCAGCAGGGGGTCAGGAACTGAAGCTTTCTTT.

V gene TRBV4-1 combines with J gene TRBJ2-7, with unresolved D. This CDR3 contains 13 residues. Germline V gene lookup returns CDR1 MGHRA and CDR2 YSYEKL. The V end lost 4 bases, the J end lost 1 base, and 8 bases lay between the germline ends. The CDR3 sequence: CASSLEPSYEQYF. CDR3 DNA sequence: TGCGCCAGCAGCCTGGAGCCTTCCTACGAGCAGTACTTC.

This rearrangement joins TRBV12-3 or TRBV12-4 to TRBJ1-2; D ambiguous. Between the trimmed V and J ends, which lost 3 bases and 7 bases, there was a span of 9 bases. The CDR3 has 12 residues. The CDR3 reads CASSLQDGGYTF. The CDR3 nucleotides read TGTGCCAGCAGTTTGCAGGATGGTGGCTACACCTTC.

The rearrangement joins TRBV12-3 or TRBV12-4 to TRBJ2-7, with unresolved D. CDR3 length: 12 amino acids. With 6 bases removed from V and 6 bases from J, the gap between germline ends came to 12 bases. CDR3 residues: CASRQGFGEQYF. The CDR3 DNA follows: TGTGCCAGCAGACAAGGGTTCGGCGAGCAGTACTTC.

The chain has TRBV2 and TRBJ1-1; 9 nucleotides line up with TRBD1. CDR1 and CDR2 (germline): SNHLY, FYNNEI. CDR3 length equals 14 residues. With V trimmed by 7 bases and J by 4 bases, 7 bases remained unmatched. The CDR3 region has the DNA TGTGCCAGCAAGATGGACAGGGGTATCACTGAAGCTTTCTTT. Its protein product is CASKMDRGITEAFF.

This rearrangement joins TRBV18 to TRBJ2-2, with 9 positions matching TRBD1. The CDR3 loop spans 16 amino acids. Germline V CDR1 and CDR2: KGHSH, LQKENI. V dropped 5 bases and J dropped 5; count of bases not matched to a gene: 9. CDR3 amino acids: CASSTNNRGRTGELFF. DNA for the CDR3: TGTGCCAGCTCAACGAATAACAGGGGGCGGACCGGGGAGCTGTTTTTT.